This is a list of T cell receptor beta chains from one sample in a study of T-cell reconstitution after alpha-beta-depleted transplantation in children. TCRdb processed the PCR reads anew with MiXCR; each CDR3 protein has one entry. The repertoire holds roughly 52,000 distinct CDR3 sequences, with 5.8% as singletons. The specimen comprised PBMCs, mostly from graft donor cells, sampled 60 days after TCRalphabeta/CD19-depleted stem cell transplant. The receptor set was obtained from a female patient aged 2 to 10 who had a stem cell transplant for aplastic anemia, so the T cells may come from the graft donor. CDR3s include the opening cysteine and the closing phenylalanine or tryptophan. Fields, in order: V gene, J gene, D gene, clone size, CDR3 protein, CDR3 DNA. D genes are given only for firm matches. Expanded clones get a size class; other rows say once, few or many, or leave the size out.

TRBV7-8	TRBJ2-7	-	many	CASSPGFGSGPYEQYF	TGTGCCAGCAGCCCAGGATTCGGGTCAGGCCCTTACGAGCAGTACTTC
TRBV20-1	TRBJ1-1	-	many	CSARTQQGGDTEAFF	TGCAGTGCTAGAACCCAACAGGGAGGGGACACTGAAGCTTTCTTT
TRBV9	TRBJ2-7	TRBD2	many	CASSVGASGGLYEQYF	TGTGCCAGCAGCGTAGGGGCTAGCGGGGGCCTCTACGAGCAGTACTTC
TRBV5-1	TRBJ1-2	-	few	CASSLGQANYGYTF	TGCGCCAGCAGCTTGGGACAGGCTAACTATGGCTACACCTTC
TRBV10-3	TRBJ1-2	-	many	CAISEERRRVYGYTF	TGTGCCATCAGTGAGGAACGGCGGCGGGTCTATGGCTACACCTTC
TRBV10-3	TRBJ2-1	TRBD2	many	CAISESGTSSPHEQFF	TGTGCCATCAGTGAGTCGGGGACTAGCTCCCCCCATGAGCAGTTCTTC
TRBV6-5	TRBJ1-6	TRBD1	many	CASSQQGRWSPLHF	TGTGCCAGCAGCCAACAGGGGAGATGGTCACCCCTCCACTTT
TRBV6-2/TRBV6-3	TRBJ2-7	TRBD2	many	CASRLLAGGYEQYF	TGTGCCAGCAGACTACTAGCGGGAGGCTACGAGCAGTACTTC
TRBV20-1	TRBJ2-7	-	many	CSATPTVYEQYF	TGCAGTGCTACCCCGACAGTCTACGAGCAGTACTTC
TRBV3-1	TRBJ2-7	-	few	CASSQRLTYEQYF	TGTGCCAGCAGCCAAAGGCTTACCTACGAGCAGTACTTC
TRBV7-7	TRBJ2-2	-	many	CASSLNFPGAAGELFF	TGTGCCAGCAGCTTGAACTTCCCCGGGGCCGCCGGGGAGCTGTTTTTT
TRBV10-3	TRBJ2-1	TRBD2	many	CAISARLTGGYNEQFF	TGTGCCATCAGTGCCCGACTGACGGGGGGCTACAATGAGCAGTTCTTC
TRBV4-3	TRBJ2-7	TRBD2	many	CASSREGLAGVSHEQYF	TGCGCCAGCAGCCGGGAGGGGCTAGCGGGAGTCTCCCACGAGCAGTACTTC
TRBV28	TRBJ1-5	-	many	CASRLQGNQPQHF	TGTGCCAGCAGACTACAGGGAAATCAGCCCCAGCATTTT
TRBV7-2	TRBJ2-7	-	few	CASSLARRGYEQYF	TGTGCCAGCAGCTTAGCAAGACGGGGATACGAGCAGTACTTC
TRBV21-1	TRBJ1-5	-	-	CASSKVCIVNQPQHF	TGTGCCAGCAGCAAAGTCTGTATCGTTAATCAGCCCCAGCATTTT
TRBV5-1	TRBJ2-3	TRBD2	few	CASSPGLAGEGGTDTQYF	TGCGCCAGCAGCCCCGGACTAGCGGGAGAGGGTGGCACAGATACGCAGTATTTT
TRBV6-5	TRBJ2-7	TRBD1	many	CASRRGQGSTYEQYF	TGTGCCAGCAGAAGAGGACAGGGCAGCACCTACGAGCAGTACTTC
TRBV6-2/TRBV6-3	TRBJ2-1	-	many	CASSYFTDNEQFF	TGTGCCAGCAGTTACTTCACTGACAATGAGCAGTTCTTC
TRBV24-1	TRBJ2-5	-	many	CATSDSGRQTQYF	TGTGCCACCAGTGATTCGGGACGGCAGACCCAGTACTTC
TRBV6-2/TRBV6-3	TRBJ2-3	TRBD2	-	CASHGLAGLTDTQYF	TGTGCCAGCCACGGACTAGCGGGGCTCACAGATACGCAGTATTTT
TRBV3-1	TRBJ2-1	-	many	CASSLQGYSYNEQFF	TGTGCCAGCAGCCTACAGGGATACTCCTACAATGAGCAGTTCTTC
TRBV30	TRBJ1-5	TRBD1	few	CAWSLLDRGGNQPQHF	TGTGCCTGGAGCCTACTAGACAGGGGAGGCAATCAGCCCCAGCATTTT
TRBV5-1	TRBJ2-7	TRBD2	many	CARSSGGLRYEQYF	TGCGCCAGGAGCTCGGGAGGCCTGAGGTACGAGCAGTACTTC
TRBV21-1	TRBJ2-1	-	few	CASSKDGGF	TGTGCCAGCAGCAAAGACGGGGGCTTC
TRBV5-1	TRBJ2-5	TRBD1	few	CASSLEPGQGQYF	TGCGCCAGCAGCTTGGAGCCGGGACAGGGTCAGTACTTC